This T cell receptor (beta chain) was identified in a study of blood T cell repertoires in COVID-19 (dated by TCRdb to about 2020). Regarding the research as a whole: Samples covering the acute and convalescent phases of COVID-19 were provided by collaborators in the United States, Italy and Spain. The prospective study material was composed of cDNA or gDNA derived from T cells, B-cell-depleted T cells, or PBMCs. Subjects who had been exposed to COVID-19, were actively infected with it, or had recovered from it provided the deeply sampled blood TCRbeta repertoires that made up the dataset. The repertoires were released in a freely available public database intended as a resource for research on the immune response to SARS-CoV-2. Samples were obtained from the ongoing ImmuneRACE study (first 160 participants) and from 1,000 to 1,500 subjects provided by 6 global collaborators. A de-identified subject ID, COVID-19 status, age in years and sex were almost always included in the sample metadata. Where available, HLA class I and class II types were taken from metadata supplied by the sample provider and were not determined by assay-based typing.

The immunoSEQ Assay, a bias-controlled multiplex PCR, was used to amplify TCRbeta CDR3 regions from genomic DNA. The published analysis was carried out like this. The number of nucleated cells in each sample was estimated from the amplification of reference gene primers within the assay. Sequence reads were collapsed and filtered to measure the absolute abundance of every unique TCRbeta CDR3 rearrangement. Productive Simpson clonality was computed per sample as the square root of Simpson's diversity index over productive rearrangements. TCRdb stores this immuneACCESS table with in-frame sequences only. Part of the clones is absent; in the studies checked, under half of the shortfall reflects unresolved V genes, and no reason is known for the rest. The V and J calls and the clone size are those of that table, but D and trimming were determined from the DNA. The sample table records 100,000 to 120,000 clones; 85% of these occur just once. The ten largest clones take up about 13% of the sample.

Results the study describes overall, beyond this receptor: How much clinical and demographic metadata was included differed by source and by participant, and the metadata was provided uncurated.

Note on this clone: There is no known antigen for this receptor. One base away there is no much larger clone; base qualities are not given.

Via the germline V gene, CDR1 is SGHRS and CDR2 YFSETQ. The CDR3 starts with the cysteine, ends with the phenylalanine, and has 13 residues. The sequence is cut down to CDR3 DNA, 39 bases in frame from base 1. A distance of 9 bases separates the germline ends of V and J, which lose 4 bases and 4 bases respectively. Whole blood was collected in K2EDTA tubes by collaborating institutions according to the institutions' own protocols. Collaborator samples were shipped for TCRbeta analysis as frozen whole blood, isolated PBMCs, or DNA extracted from either sample type. The receptor was derived from a human donor in a cohort sampled during active COVID-19. Sequenced material: peripheral blood. The chain is encoded by TRBV5-1 joined to TRBJ2-1; the D gene identity is not certain. The nucleotide sequence is TGCGCCAGCAGCCCGCTAGGATACAATGAGCAGTTCTTC. It encodes CASSPLGYNEQFF.